These 16 T cell receptor beta chains came from one sample sequenced in a study of OX40 agonist ivuxolimab in advanced cancers. Generated by immunoSEQ multiplex PCR, the TCRdb table keeps only in-frame clones and is missing some. The data show 60,000 or so clones, 75% to 90% seen once. Sequences were derived from CD4+ or CD8+ T cells sorted from blood, sampled in a trial of the OX40 agonist ivuxolimab. The origin of the receptors is an adult with an advanced solid tumor such as melanoma, head and neck, liver or kidney cancer.

The V gene is TRBV5-1, the J gene TRBJ1-6; D is unresolved. The germline V and J ends were trimmed by 0 bases and 9 bases, with 10 bases remaining between them. The CDR3 sequence is 14 residues long. The germline V gene has CDR1 SGHRS and CDR2 YFSETQ. CDR3 loop: CASSLAWLGSPLHF. CDR3 in DNA: TGCGCCAGCAGCTTGGCCTGGCTGGGTTCACCCCTCCACTTT.

The J gene is TRBJ1-5, the V gene TRBV18; D is ambiguous. V was trimmed by 3 bases and J by 0 bases, leaving 15 bases between them. The CDR3 is made up of 17 amino acids. In germline, CDR1 is KGHSH, CDR2 LQKENI. The CDR3 DNA reads TGTGCCAGCTCACCTGGGAGCAGAGATTATAGCAATCAGCCCCAGCATTTT. Residues: CASSPGSRDYSNQPQHF.

The chain recombines TRBV7-3 with TRBJ2-1, with 11 bases fitting TRBD2. The germline CDR1 and CDR2 sequences are SGHTA and FQGTGA. The CDR3 is made up of 15 amino acids. Trimming took 1 base from V and 5 from J; bases not matched to a gene: 1. Written as DNA, the CDR3 is TGTGCCAGCAGCTTAAGGGGACTAGCGGACAATGAGCAGTTCTTC. Its protein product is CASSLRGLADNEQFF.

This clone has a single count. V and J are TRBV29-1 and TRBJ2-6; a weak D match, TRBD2 (7 bases). The CDR3 loop spans 19 amino acids. Trimming shortened V by 6 bases and J by 0 bases, and 24 bases separated the two germline ends. Germline-derived CDR1 and CDR2 are SQVTM and ANQGSEA. The CDR3 nucleotides read TGCAGCGTCAATGGGGGGGTCGGACAGAACACCTCTGGGGCCAACGTCCTGACTTTC. It yields the protein CSVNGGVGQNTSGANVLTF.

The V and J genes are TRBV7-9 and TRBJ1-2; D is uncertain. CDR1 and CDR2 (germline): SEHNR, FQNEAQ (reference sequence). This CDR3 has 13 amino acids. With 4 bases removed from V and 4 bases from J, the gap between germline ends came to 10 bases. The CDR3 reads CASSSGVGYGYTF. The CDR3 DNA sequence: TGTGCCAGCAGCTCAGGAGTAGGCTATGGCTACACCTTC. The complete variable domain, with remaining parts taken from reference TRBV7-9 and TRBJ1-2, reads DTGVSQNPRHKITKRGQNVTFRCDPISEHNRLYWYRQTLGQGPEFLTYFQNEAQLEKSRLLSDRFSAERPKGSFSTLEIQRTEQGDSAMYLCASSSGVGYGYTFGSGTRLTVV.

V and J are TRBV28 and TRBJ1-2; no definite D call. Trimming cost V 4 bases and J 6 bases, with 9 bases left between them. The CDR3 is made up of 12 amino acids. CDR1 is MDHEN and CDR2 is SYDVKM in the germline V gene. The CDR3 DNA reads as TGTGCCAGCAGTTCAAAGAGGGATGGCTACACCTTC. Encoded protein: CASSSKRDGYTF.

This clone was found once. This chain connects TRBV28 to TRBJ2-2; unclear D gene. Germline CDR1 and CDR2: MDHEN and SYDVKM. Trimming pared 10 bases from V and 7 bases from J, leaving 16 bases between. CDR3 length: 13 amino acids. The DNA of the CDR3 is TGTGCCACCACTCTCAATAGAATCGGGGAGCTGTTTTTT. Its translation: CATTLNRIGELFF.

The V and J genes are TRBV5-4 and TRBJ2-1; TRBD2 agrees at 11 bases. V shed 3 bases and J 3 bases; nucleotides not matched to a gene: 5. The CDR3 sequence is 16 residues long. Germline V gene data show CDR1 as SGHNT and CDR2 as YYREEE (reference sequence). The CDR3, as DNA: TGTGCCAGCAGCTCCACTAGCGGGAGCTTCTACAATGAGCAGTTCTTC. The encoded protein is CASSSTSGSFYNEQFF.

The chain recombines TRBV4-3 with TRBJ1-1; D is uncertain. The V and J ends lost 0 bases and 1 base respectively, with 15 bases between them. CDR1 is LGHNA and CDR2 is YSLEER in the germline V gene. This CDR3 is built from 17 residues. The CDR3 nucleotides are TGCGCCAGCAGCCAAGATTTAGGCAGCCCCTCGAACACTGAAGCTTTCTTT. It specifies CASSQDLGSPSNTEAFF.

The rearrangement links TRBV18 to TRBJ2-7; 7 bases are shared with TRBD1. With 6 bases clipped from V and 5 bases from J, the junction kept 7 bases outside the gene matches. Germline V gene data show CDR1 as KGHSH and CDR2 as LQKENI. CDR3 size: 13 residues. The CDR3 loop is CASSAGGRDEQYF. In nucleotides, the CDR3 is TGTGCCAGCTCGGCAGGGGGTCGGGACGAGCAGTACTTC.

This clone was detected only once. This chain links TRBV14 with TRBJ1-4; maybe TRBD1 (6 bases). Germline-derived CDR1 and CDR2 are SGHDN and FVKESK. The CDR3 has 14 amino acids. V was trimmed by 2 bases and J by 7 bases, leaving 11 bases between them. The CDR3 loop reads CASSQWGAGEKLFF. DNA for the CDR3: TGTGCCAGCAGCCAATGGGGGGCTGGTGAAAAACTGTTTTTT. The variable domain in full, with the rest retrieved from reference TRBV14 and TRBJ1-4, is EAGVTQFPSHSVIEKGQTVTLRCDPISGHDNLYWYRRVMGKEIKFLLHFVKESKQDESGMPNNRFLAERTGGTYSTLKVQPAELEDSGVYFCASSQWGAGEKLFFGSGTQLSVL.

The chain links TRBV29-1 to TRBJ2-3; the D is unclear. Germline V gives CDR1 SQVTM, CDR2 ANQGSEA. This CDR3 contains 12 residues. Trimming took off 6 bases at V and 4 bases at J, with 11 bases between the two ends. The CDR3: CSVGPVSDTQYF. Here the CDR3 DNA reads TGCAGCGTCGGACCAGTTTCAGATACGCAGTATTTT.

The chain employs TRBV5-6 and TRBJ1-2; D uncertain. The germline V and J ends were trimmed by 0 bases and 7 bases, with 7 bases remaining between them. CDR1 SGHDT and CDR2 YYEEEE come from the germline V gene. The CDR3 is 12 residues long. The CDR3 loop is CASSLVRAGYTF. The CDR3 bases are TGTGCCAGCAGCTTGGTAAGGGCTGGCTACACCTTC.

The gene calls are TRBV5-1 and TRBJ2-1, with no clear D. The germline V and J ends were trimmed by 6 bases and 8 bases, with 15 bases remaining between them. The CDR3 length is 13 residues. Germline V gene data show CDR1 as SGHRS and CDR2 as YFSETQ. CDR3 DNA: TGCGCCAGCAACCGGTACCCTCGGGATGAGCAGTTCTTC. Amino acids: CASNRYPRDEQFF.

J is TRBJ2-6 and V is TRBV28; TRBD1 matches 9 bases. Germline V gives CDR1 MDHEN, CDR2 SYDVKM. Losses at the gene ends were 5 bases for V and 0 bases for J; bases not matched to a gene: 5. The CDR3 extends over 17 amino acids. In DNA, the CDR3 is TGTGCCAGCAGTCCGGGACAGGGACGCTCTGGGGCCAACGTCCTGACTTTC. It specifies CASSPGQGRSGANVLTF.

This rearrangement joins TRBV5-4 to TRBJ2-7, with 15 bases fitting TRBD2. From germline, CDR1 is SGHNT and CDR2 YYREEE (reference sequence). CDR3 size: 14 residues. J lost 2 bases, V lost 7 bases, and 1 base had no gene match. The chain's CDR3 is CASGTSGGPYEQYF. DNA of the CDR3: TGTGCCAGCGGGACTAGCGGGGGGCCCTACGAGCAGTACTTC.